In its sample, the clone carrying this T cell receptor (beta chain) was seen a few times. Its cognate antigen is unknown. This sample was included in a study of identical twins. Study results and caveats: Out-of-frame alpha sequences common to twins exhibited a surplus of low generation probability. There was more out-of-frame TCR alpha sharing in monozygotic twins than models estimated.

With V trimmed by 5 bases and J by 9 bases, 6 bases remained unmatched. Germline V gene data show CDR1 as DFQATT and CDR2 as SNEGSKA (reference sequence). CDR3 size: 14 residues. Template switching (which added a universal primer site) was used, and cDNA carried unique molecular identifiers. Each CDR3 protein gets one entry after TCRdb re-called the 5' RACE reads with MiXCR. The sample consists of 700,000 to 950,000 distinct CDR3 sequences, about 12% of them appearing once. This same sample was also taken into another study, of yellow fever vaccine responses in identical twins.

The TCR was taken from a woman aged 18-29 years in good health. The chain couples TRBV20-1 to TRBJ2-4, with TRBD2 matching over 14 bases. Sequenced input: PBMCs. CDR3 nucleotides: TGCAGTGCTCCAGCTGGGACTAGCGGGGGCATTCAGTACTTC. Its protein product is CSAPAGTSGGIQYF.